There are many counts of the clone carrying this T cell receptor beta chain. As yet, its antigen is unknown. After removal of 3 bases from V and 5 bases from J, the junction contained 5 bases not matched to a gene. Germline CDR1 and CDR2: MDHEN and SYDVKM. This CDR3 comprises 14 residues. The sample originates from a study of T cells in Graves' hyperthyroidism and ophthalmopathy. From RNA transcripts, TCR beta CDR3 regions were amplified. An initial round of RT-PCR targeting the TCR CDR3 relied on the HTBI primer set. TCRdb processed the multiplex PCR reads anew with MiXCR; each CDR3 protein has one entry. The data contain around 350,000 distinct CDR3 sequences, over 10% of them singletons. Fresh 10 ml peripheral blood yielded PBMCs. Notes on the study in general: Most expanded thyroid clonotypes above 0.001 recurred in blood.

The sample consisted of blood. The chain carries TRBV28 and TRBJ2-3; 7 bases match TRBD1. The source is a woman between 18 and 30 years old with Graves' hyperthyroidism. For the CDR3, the DNA is TGTGCCAGCAGTTTCACTAGGACAGGAGATACGCAGTATTTT. Protein product: CASSFTRTGDTQYF. Full variable domain (outside the CDR3, taken from reference TRBV28 and TRBJ2-3): DVKVTQSSRYLVKRTGEKVFLECVQDMDHENMFWYRQDPGLGLRLIYFSYDVKMKEKGDIPEGYSVSREKKERFSLILESASTNQTSMYLCASSFTRTGDTQYFGPGTRLTVL.